The present TCR beta chain was sequenced within a study of cytomegalovirus exposure and HLA in healthy donors. Study-wide findings and caveats: Earlier results showed most TCR beta V segments being productive about 87% or about 30% of the time. TCR beta V- and J-gene trimming was later associated with a missense DCLRE1C variant.

With 60 Vbeta and 13 Jbeta primers, the PCR was carried out. Only in-frame clones appear in the TCRdb table, and some are missing; sequencing was by immunoSEQ multiplex PCR. Its listing shows some 30,000 clones. Looked up from germline, CDR1 is KGHSH and CDR2 is LQKENI. The CDR3 is made up of 13 amino acids. V dropped 4 bases and J dropped 11 bases, with 15 bases sitting between them. Notes on this clone: Its antigen is as yet unknown.

This chain links TRBV18 with TRBJ2-4; maybe TRBD2 (5 bases). The receptor's source is a man aged 35 to 55 in good health and CMV-seronegative. The sequencing sample was made of PBMCs. CDR3 region: CASSRETRVVQYF. The CDR3 nucleotides read TGTGCCAGCTCACGGGAGACAAGGGTTGTTCAGTACTTC.